The rows below give T cell receptor beta chains drawn from one sample of a study of blood T cell repertoires in COVID-19. The method was immunoSEQ multiplex PCR; TCRdb's version includes in-frame clones alone and lacks a portion of them. This sample has around 300,000 clones, with about nine tenths found just once. Sequencing was carried out using PBMCs or T cells enriched from blood (not recorded which). The receptors stem from a woman aged 55-70 years who had recovered from COVID-19. Both conserved end residues are part of each CDR3. A D gene is named only where the DNA matches it firmly. Size is omitted from some rows. Given values are once, few, many or a class for expanded clones.

d_gene: NA; j_gene: TRBJ1-2; v_gene: TRBV5-1; abundance: NA; CDR3aa: CASSLESRPNYGYTF; CDR3nt: TGCGCCAGCAGCTTGGAATCTAGACCTAACTATGGCTACACCTTC
d_gene: NA; j_gene: TRBJ1-5; v_gene: TRBV5-8; abundance: NA; CDR3aa: CASSQGFESNQPQHF; CDR3nt: TGTGCCAGCAGCCAGGGTTTTGAGAGCAATCAGCCCCAGCATTTT
d_gene: NA; j_gene: TRBJ1-2; v_gene: TRBV24-1; abundance: few; CDR3aa: CATSDRSNYGYTF; CDR3nt: TGTGCCACCAGTGACAGGTCTAACTATGGCTACACCTTC
d_gene: NA; j_gene: TRBJ1-1; v_gene: TRBV5-1; abundance: once; CDR3aa: CASSVAGAATEAFF; CDR3nt: TGCGCCAGCAGCGTGGCAGGGGCGGCCACTGAAGCTTTCTTT
d_gene: TRBD1; j_gene: TRBJ1-1; v_gene: TRBV10-1; abundance: NA; CDR3aa: CASSPRTGWDTEAFF; CDR3nt: TGCGCCAGCAGCCCTAGGACAGGATGGGACACTGAAGCTTTCTTT
d_gene: NA; j_gene: TRBJ1-1; v_gene: TRBV20-1; abundance: NA; CDR3aa: CSASLARTVNTEAFF; CDR3nt: TGCAGTGCTAGTTTGGCGAGGACAGTGAACACTGAAGCTTTCTTT
d_gene: TRBD1; j_gene: TRBJ2-7; v_gene: TRBV6-1; abundance: few; CDR3aa: CASSDRTGVAYEQYF; CDR3nt: TGTGCCAGCAGTGATCGGACAGGGGTGGCCTACGAGCAGTACTTC
d_gene: NA; j_gene: TRBJ1-4; v_gene: TRBV5-1; abundance: once; CDR3aa: CASSSRGSNEKLFF; CDR3nt: TGCGCCAGCAGCTCGCGGGGGTCTAATGAAAAACTGTTTTTT
d_gene: NA; j_gene: TRBJ2-7; v_gene: TRBV7-8; abundance: NA; CDR3aa: CASSLERGSSYEQYF; CDR3nt: TGTGCCAGCAGCTTAGAACGGGGGAGCTCCTACGAGCAGTACTTC
d_gene: TRBD1; j_gene: TRBJ1-2; v_gene: TRBV5-6; abundance: NA; CDR3aa: CASSYLQGFYGYTF; CDR3nt: TGTGCCAGCAGCTATCTACAGGGGTTCTATGGCTACACCTTC
d_gene: TRBD2; j_gene: TRBJ2-7; v_gene: TRBV5-1; abundance: NA; CDR3aa: CASRDGLAGEEQYF; CDR3nt: TGCGCCAGCAGGGACGGACTAGCGGGGGAGGAGCAGTACTTC
d_gene: NA; j_gene: TRBJ1-3; v_gene: TRBV10-3; abundance: once; CDR3aa: CATRRSSGNTIYF; CDR3nt: TGTGCCACCAGGCGTTCCTCTGGAAACACCATATATTTT
d_gene: NA; j_gene: TRBJ1-1; v_gene: TRBV27; abundance: NA; CDR3aa: CASSTGSGTEAFF; CDR3nt: TGTGCCAGCAGTACAGGGTCGGGGACTGAAGCTTTCTTT
d_gene: NA; j_gene: TRBJ1-1; v_gene: TRBV19; abundance: NA; CDR3aa: CATFGTPNTEAFF; CDR3nt: TGTGCCACCTTTGGGACACCGAACACTGAAGCTTTCTTT
d_gene: TRBD2; j_gene: TRBJ2-7; v_gene: TRBV5-1; abundance: NA; CDR3aa: CASSFGLAGYEQYF; CDR3nt: TGCGCCAGCAGCTTCGGACTAGCAGGCTACGAGCAGTACTTC
d_gene: TRBD2; j_gene: TRBJ2-1; v_gene: TRBV24-1; abundance: NA; CDR3aa: CATQLAGGPRGYNEQFF; CDR3nt: TGTGCCACTCAACTAGCGGGGGGACCCCGCGGCTACAATGAGCAGTTCTTC
d_gene: NA; j_gene: TRBJ1-4; v_gene: TRBV5-6; abundance: NA; CDR3aa: CASSFLGPANEKLFF; CDR3nt: TGTGCCAGCAGCTTTCTGGGGCCCGCTAATGAAAAACTGTTTTTT
d_gene: TRBD2; j_gene: TRBJ2-3; v_gene: TRBV5-4; abundance: NA; CDR3aa: CASSSRTSGVTDTQYF; CDR3nt: TGTGCCAGCAGCTCTCGGACTAGCGGGGTCACAGATACGCAGTATTTT
d_gene: TRBD2; j_gene: TRBJ2-5; v_gene: TRBV10-3; abundance: NA; CDR3aa: CATSGREKETQYF; CDR3nt: TGTGCCACTAGCGGGAGGGAAAAAGAGACCCAGTACTTC
d_gene: TRBD1; j_gene: TRBJ2-1; v_gene: TRBV2; abundance: NA; CDR3aa: CASRDRDGGQFF; CDR3nt: TGTGCCAGTAGGGACAGGGATGGTGGGCAGTTCTTC
d_gene: NA; j_gene: TRBJ2-3; v_gene: TRBV5-1; abundance: NA; CDR3aa: CASGRDGTQTDTQYF; CDR3nt: TGCGCCAGCGGCAGAGACGGGACACAGACAGATACGCAGTATTTT
d_gene: NA; j_gene: TRBJ2-2; v_gene: TRBV6-5; abundance: NA; CDR3aa: CASNFNSNTGELFF; CDR3nt: TGTGCCAGCAACTTCAATTCGAACACCGGGGAGCTGTTTTTT
d_gene: NA; j_gene: TRBJ2-1; v_gene: TRBV7-3; abundance: NA; CDR3aa: CASSLNTGAYNEQFF; CDR3nt: TGTGCCAGCAGCTTAAATACGGGGGCCTACAATGAGCAGTTCTTC
d_gene: NA; j_gene: TRBJ2-7; v_gene: TRBV28; abundance: NA; CDR3aa: CASSLVGISEQYF; CDR3nt: TGTGCCAGCAGCCTAGTAGGTATAAGCGAGCAGTACTTC
d_gene: TRBD1; j_gene: TRBJ1-1; v_gene: TRBV5-1; abundance: once; CDR3aa: CASSTGQLMNTEAFF; CDR3nt: TGCGCCAGCAGCACGGGACAGCTTATGAACACTGAAGCTTTCTTT
d_gene: TRBD1; j_gene: TRBJ1-2; v_gene: TRBV18; abundance: few; CDR3aa: CASSTDDRVGGYTF; CDR3nt: TGTGCCAGCTCAACAGATGACAGGGTCGGTGGCTACACCTTC
d_gene: NA; j_gene: TRBJ2-3; v_gene: TRBV6-1; abundance: NA; CDR3aa: CASSEFRWAVGDTQYF; CDR3nt: TGTGCCAGCAGTGAGTTTAGGTGGGCCGTGGGAGATACGCAGTATTTT
d_gene: NA; j_gene: TRBJ2-2; v_gene: TRBV7-8; abundance: once; CDR3aa: CASSLSRGPTSNTGELFF; CDR3nt: TGTGCCAGCAGCTTATCAAGGGGTCCAACGTCGAACACCGGGGAGCTGTTTTTT
d_gene: NA; j_gene: TRBJ1-2; v_gene: TRBV28; abundance: NA; CDR3aa: CASSLSTANYGYTF; CDR3nt: TGTGCCAGCAGTTTATCGACAGCTAACTATGGCTACACCTTC
d_gene: NA; j_gene: TRBJ1-6; v_gene: TRBV4-1; abundance: NA; CDR3aa: CASSLFGATLSPLHF; CDR3nt: TGCGCCAGCAGCCTGTTTGGGGCCACGCTATCACCCCTCCACTTT
d_gene: NA; j_gene: TRBJ1-5; v_gene: TRBV27; abundance: NA; CDR3aa: CASGVHSLSNQPQHF; CDR3nt: TGTGCCTCCGGGGTCCACTCGCTTAGCAATCAGCCCCAGCATTTT
d_gene: NA; j_gene: TRBJ2-2; v_gene: TRBV12-5; abundance: few; CDR3aa: CASGPRTGELFF; CDR3nt: TGTGCTAGTGGTCCCCGCACCGGGGAGCTGTTTTTT
d_gene: TRBD1; j_gene: TRBJ1-2; v_gene: TRBV19; abundance: NA; CDR3aa: CASSPQGQLNYGYTF; CDR3nt: TGTGCCAGTAGTCCCCAGGGACAGTTAAACTATGGCTACACCTTC
d_gene: NA; j_gene: TRBJ1-3; v_gene: TRBV6-1; abundance: NA; CDR3aa: CASSESLGNTIYF; CDR3nt: TGTGCCAGCAGTGAATCTCTCGGAAACACCATATATTTT
d_gene: NA; j_gene: TRBJ2-7; v_gene: TRBV10-3; abundance: few; CDR3aa: CAIKEGGGLYEQYF; CDR3nt: TGTGCCATCAAGGAGGGGGGGGGACTCTACGAGCAGTACTTC
d_gene: TRBD1; j_gene: TRBJ1-1; v_gene: TRBV28; abundance: few; CDR3aa: CASSRRQGSEAFF; CDR3nt: TGTGCCAGCAGTCGACGACAGGGTTCTGAAGCTTTCTTT
d_gene: NA; j_gene: TRBJ2-2; v_gene: TRBV9; abundance: NA; CDR3aa: CASSGTTNTGELFF; CDR3nt: TGTGCCAGCAGCGGGACAACGAACACCGGGGAGCTGTTTTTT
d_gene: TRBD1; j_gene: TRBJ1-4; v_gene: TRBV3-1/TRBV3-2; abundance: NA; CDR3aa: CASSQTGPFEKLFF; CDR3nt: TGTGCCAGCAGTCAGACAGGGCCTTTTGAAAAACTGTTTTTT
d_gene: TRBD1; j_gene: TRBJ1-2; v_gene: TRBV10-2; abundance: NA; CDR3aa: CASGQGGREYYGYTF; CDR3nt: TGCGCCAGCGGACAGGGAGGGAGGGAGTACTATGGCTACACCTTC
d_gene: TRBD1; j_gene: TRBJ1-3; v_gene: TRBV2; abundance: NA; CDR3aa: CASNDRGPGNTIYF; CDR3nt: TGTGCCAGCAACGACAGGGGACCTGGAAACACCATATATTTT
d_gene: TRBD2; j_gene: TRBJ2-1; v_gene: TRBV18; abundance: few; CDR3aa: CASSRSGTSGYNEQFF; CDR3nt: TGTGCCAGCTCAAGATCCGGGACTAGCGGATACAATGAGCAGTTCTTC
d_gene: NA; j_gene: TRBJ1-5; v_gene: TRBV6-5; abundance: NA; CDR3aa: CASSRDINQPQHF; CDR3nt: TGTGCCAGCAGTCGGGACATTAATCAGCCCCAGCATTTT
d_gene: TRBD1; j_gene: TRBJ1-4; v_gene: TRBV7-8; abundance: once; CDR3aa: CASSLTAGQGGKLFF; CDR3nt: TGTGCCAGCAGCCTCACTGCGGGACAGGGGGGAAAACTGTTTTTT
d_gene: NA; j_gene: TRBJ2-1; v_gene: TRBV6-5; abundance: NA; CDR3aa: CASRSADNSYNEQFF; CDR3nt: TGTGCCAGCAGGTCGGCGGATAACTCCTACAATGAGCAGTTCTTC
d_gene: NA; j_gene: TRBJ1-3; v_gene: TRBV30; abundance: few; CDR3aa: CAWSQQHTIYF; CDR3nt: TGTGCCTGGAGTCAACAGCACACCATATATTTT
d_gene: TRBD1; j_gene: TRBJ1-3; v_gene: TRBV7-3; abundance: NA; CDR3aa: CASSPTGVGNTIYF; CDR3nt: TGTGCCAGCAGCCCAACAGGGGTTGGAAACACCATATATTTT
d_gene: NA; j_gene: TRBJ1-1; v_gene: TRBV5-1; abundance: NA; CDR3aa: CASSPLRGGTEAFF; CDR3nt: TGCGCCAGCAGCCCCTTAAGGGGAGGGACTGAAGCTTTCTTT
d_gene: TRBD2; j_gene: TRBJ2-1; v_gene: TRBV5-1; abundance: NA; CDR3aa: CASSLVAGDTYNEQFF; CDR3nt: TGCGCCAGCAGCTTGGTAGCGGGAGATACCTACAATGAGCAGTTCTTC
d_gene: TRBD1; j_gene: TRBJ1-1; v_gene: TRBV19; abundance: NA; CDR3aa: CASSTGDTEAFF; CDR3nt: TGTGCCAGTTCTACAGGGGACACTGAAGCTTTCTTT
d_gene: TRBD2; j_gene: TRBJ2-1; v_gene: TRBV5-1; abundance: NA; CDR3aa: CASTGVAGDNEQFF; CDR3nt: TGCGCCAGCACCGGCGTAGCGGGTGACAATGAGCAGTTCTTC
d_gene: TRBD1; j_gene: TRBJ1-6; v_gene: TRBV19; abundance: NA; CDR3aa: CASTGQDNSPLHF; CDR3nt: TGTGCCAGTACCGGACAGGATAATTCACCCCTCCACTTT
d_gene: TRBD2; j_gene: TRBJ2-1; v_gene: TRBV5-4; abundance: NA; CDR3aa: CASSLPTSPSSYNEQFF; CDR3nt: TGTGCCAGCAGTCTGCCGACTAGCCCGAGCTCCTACAATGAGCAGTTCTTC
d_gene: NA; j_gene: TRBJ1-5; v_gene: TRBV19; abundance: NA; CDR3aa: CASTTDQPQHF; CDR3nt: TGTGCCAGTACTACTGATCAGCCCCAGCATTTT
d_gene: NA; j_gene: TRBJ1-2; v_gene: TRBV6-5; abundance: NA; CDR3aa: CASSGQLSYGYTF; CDR3nt: TGTGCCAGCAGCGGACAGCTCTCCTATGGCTACACCTTC
d_gene: NA; j_gene: TRBJ1-1; v_gene: TRBV2; abundance: once; CDR3aa: CASTSRGGGNTEAFF; CDR3nt: TGTGCCAGCACCTCAAGGGGGGGAGGCAACACTGAAGCTTTCTTT